A single sample is the source of the 17 T cell receptor beta chains below, sequenced in a study of PD-L1 blockade in urothelial cancer. Described time point: pretreatment peripheral blood. TCRdb's table, derived via immunoSEQ multiplex PCR, lists solely in-frame clones and lacks some. The top ten clones hold approximately 15% of a sample with tens of thousands of clones, around 90% of them seen once. The specimen was PBMCs, collected around atezolizumab (anti-PD-L1) treatment. These receptors originate from a woman aged 55-70 years with urothelial cancer.

The rearrangement uses TRBV7-2 and TRBJ1-5; no clear D gene. Germline CDR1 reads SGHTA; CDR2 reads FQGNSA. CDR3 length: 17 amino acids. V lost 2 bases, J lost 0 bases, and 14 bases lay in between. The CDR3 DNA reads as TGTGCCAGCAGCTTAACCTCGAACGGTTATAGCAATCAGCCCCAGCATTTT. This translates into CASSLTSNGYSNQPQHF.

The chain combines TRBV5-4 with TRBJ2-1; TRBD2 agrees at 13 bases. CDR3 length: 14 residues. CDR1 is SGHNT, CDR2 YYREEE, per germline (reference sequence). With 4 bases clipped from V and 9 bases from J, the junction kept 4 bases outside the gene matches. DNA of the CDR3: TGTGCCAGCAGCCCTACTAGCGGGAGGGCTGAGCAGTTCTTC. It yields the protein CASSPTSGRAEQFF. The whole variable domain, remainder taken from reference TRBV5-4 and TRBJ2-1, is ETGVTQSPTHLIKTRGQQVTLRCSSQSGHNTVSWYQQALGQGPQFIFQYYREEENGRGNFPPRFSGLQFPNYSSELNVNALELDDSALYLCASSPTSGRAEQFFGPGTRLTVL.

The chain couples TRBV28 to TRBJ1-2, with D perhaps TRBD1 (6 bases). CDR1 and CDR2 from the germline V gene are MDHEN and SYDVKM. Deletions cut 4 bases from V and 3 bases from J, with 18 bases between. The CDR3 consists of 16 residues. CDR3 DNA: TGTGCCAGCAGTTCCCCCTCACCCGACAGGTACTATGGCTACACCTTC. It specifies CASSSPSPDRYYGYTF.

In its sample, this clone was seen a few times. The gene calls are TRBV28 and TRBJ1-5, with 7 bases that match TRBD1. This CDR3 contains 14 residues. V was clipped by 5 bases and J by 7 bases; unmatched bases: 8. Per germline, CDR1 MDHEN and CDR2 SYDVKM. Here the CDR3 reads CASSGTGAGQPQHF. CDR3 nucleotide sequence: TGTGCCAGCAGTGGTACAGGGGCTGGCCAGCCCCAGCATTTT.

This sequence joins TRBV5-6 and TRBJ1-1; 11 nucleotides agree with TRBD1. Germline V gene lookup returns CDR1 SGHDT and CDR2 YYEEEE. With V trimmed by 4 bases and J by 5 bases, 7 bases remained unmatched. The CDR3 has 15 amino acids. The DNA for the CDR3 is TGTGCCAGCAGCAAGGACAGGGGGCTTGGGACTGAAGCTTTCTTT. It yields the protein CASSKDRGLGTEAFF.

CDR3 DNA sequence: TGTGCCAGCTCAGGGCTGGAGACCCAGTACTTC. Its translation is CASSGLETQYF. This chain links TRBV6-1 with TRBJ2-5; D possibly corresponds to TRBD1 (5 bases). Deletions cut 8 bases from V and 5 bases from J, with 9 bases between. The CDR3 totals 11 residues. CDR1 is MNHNS and CDR2 is SASEGT in the germline V gene.

This clone appeared once. CDR3: CASSTGSYTEAFF. The CDR3, as DNA: TGTGCCAGCAGTACGGGATCCTACACTGAAGCTTTCTTT. The chain has TRBV28 and TRBJ1-1; no clear D gene. CDR1 MDHEN and CDR2 SYDVKM come from the germline V gene. Trimming removed 5 bases from V and 3 bases from J, with 10 bases in between. This CDR3 is 13 amino acids long. Together with reference TRBV28 and TRBJ1-1, the CDR3 gives the full variable domain: DVKVTQSSRYLVKRTGEKVFLECVQDMDHENMFWYRQDPGLGLRLIYFSYDVKMKEKGDIPEGYSVSREKKERFSLILESASTNQTSMYLCASSTGSYTEAFFGQGTRLTVV.

V gene TRBV10-2 combines with J gene TRBJ2-3; no firm D call. CDR1 is WSHSY, CDR2 SAAADI, per germline. This CDR3 region has 13 residues. Trimming pared 0 bases from V and 8 bases from J, leaving 9 bases between. CDR3 nucleotides: TGCGCCAGCAGTGAGTCGGAGTGGAGTACGCAGTATTTT. It specifies CASSESEWSTQYF.

The chain employs TRBV7-9 and TRBJ2-5; 9 bases match TRBD1. The CDR3 consists of 15 residues. Losses at the gene ends were 5 bases for V and 2 bases for J; bases not matched to a gene: 6. Looked up from germline, CDR1 is SEHNR and CDR2 is FQNEAQ (reference sequence). CDR3 coding DNA: TGTGCCAGCAGCGTGGACAGGGGAGTACAAGAGACCCAGTACTTC. Its protein product is CASSVDRGVQETQYF.

The V call is TRBV5-1, the J call TRBJ1-3, with 11 bases matching TRBD1. CDR1 SGHRS and CDR2 YFSETQ come from the germline V gene. The junction had 5 bases not matched to a gene; V was cut back by 4 bases and J by 8 bases. The CDR3 runs 14 residues. Here the CDR3 reads CASSPGQGADTIYF. The CDR3 DNA follows: TGCGCCAGCAGCCCCGGACAGGGGGCGGACACCATATATTTT.

The rearrangement links TRBV7-6 to TRBJ1-2; D ambiguous. Germline V gives CDR1 SGHVS, CDR2 FNYEAQ. V dropped 1 base and J dropped 2 bases, with 8 bases sitting between them. This CDR3 has 14 amino acids. The CDR3 loop reads CASSLGAENYGYTF. The CDR3, as DNA: TGTGCCAGCAGCTTAGGGGCAGAGAACTATGGCTACACCTTC.

The rearrangement uses TRBV2 and TRBJ2-4; maybe TRBD2 (5 bases). This CDR3 is 14 amino acids long. CDR1 SNHLY and CDR2 FYNNEI come from the germline V gene. V lost 5 bases and J lost 2, with 10 bases in between. CDR3 amino acids: CASSLRASKNIQYF. The CDR3 nucleotides read TGTGCCAGCAGTTTGAGGGCCTCCAAAAACATTCAGTACTTC.

The genes are TRBV7-9 and TRBJ1-6, with 7 bases lining up with TRBD1. The CDR3 is 13 residues long. The J segment lost 10 bases and the V segment lost 5 bases, leaving 5 bases of the junction unmatched. Germline assignment: CDR1 SEHNR and CDR2 FQNEAQ (reference sequence). CDR3 amino acids: CASSGTVGSPLHF. The CDR3 DNA follows: TGTGCCAGCAGCGGGACAGTAGGCTCACCCCTCCACTTT.

The chain links TRBV19 to TRBJ1-1, with 8 bases lining up with TRBD1. J was trimmed by 6 bases and V by 5 bases; bases with no gene match: 11. In germline, CDR1 is LNHDA, CDR2 SQIVND (reference sequence). The CDR3 spans 15 residues. Written as DNA, the CDR3 is TGTGCCAGTAGTCAAACCAGGACAGGGCTGTCTGAAGCTTTCTTT. Its protein product is CASSQTRTGLSEAFF.

The V gene is TRBV7-8, the J gene TRBJ1-1; possibly TRBD1 for D (6 bases). Trimming pared 5 bases from V and 6 bases from J, leaving 13 bases between. CDR1 SGHVS and CDR2 FQNEAQ come from the germline V gene. The CDR3 consists of 13 residues. In nucleotides, the CDR3 is TGTGCCAGCAGCAACCAGGGGTGGTCTGAAGCTTTCTTT. Translation: CASSNQGWSEAFF.

The V and J genes are TRBV9 and TRBJ2-1; TRBD2 agrees at 15 bases. The CDR3 runs 17 residues. Germline V gene data show CDR1 as SGDLS and CDR2 as YYNGEE. V shed 4 bases, J shed 5 bases, and the junction held 7 bases outside the gene matches. CDR3 nucleotide sequence: TGTGCCAGCAGCCCCGGGACTAGCGGGAGGTTGGACAATGAGCAGTTCTTC. This encodes CASSPGTSGRLDNEQFF.

The chain has TRBV5-1 and TRBJ2-7; possibly TRBD1 for D (5 bases). Trimming stripped 0 bases from V and 2 bases from J, with 9 bases between. The V gene's germline CDR1 is SGHRS and CDR2 YFSETQ. CDR3 length: 14 amino acids. CDR3 protein: CASSLGQGPYEQYF. The CDR3 coding sequence is TGCGCCAGCAGCTTGGGGCAGGGCCCCTACGAGCAGTACTTC.